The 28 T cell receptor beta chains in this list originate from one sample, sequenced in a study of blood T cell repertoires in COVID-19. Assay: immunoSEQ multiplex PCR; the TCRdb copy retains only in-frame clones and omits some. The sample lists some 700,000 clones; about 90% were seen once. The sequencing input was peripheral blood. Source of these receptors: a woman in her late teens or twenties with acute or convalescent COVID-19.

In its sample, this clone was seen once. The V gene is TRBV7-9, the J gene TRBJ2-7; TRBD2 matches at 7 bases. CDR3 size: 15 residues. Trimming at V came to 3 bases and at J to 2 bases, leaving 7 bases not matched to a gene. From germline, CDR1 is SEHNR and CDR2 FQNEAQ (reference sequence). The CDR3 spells CASSFRGVGPYEQYF. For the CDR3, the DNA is TGTGCCAGCAGCTTCCGGGGGGTAGGTCCCTACGAGCAGTACTTC.

CDR3 coding DNA: TGTGCCAGCGAGGGGGTTTTCGGGGCCAACGTCCTGACTTTC. Translated, it gives CASEGVFGANVLTF. The chain carries TRBV2 and TRBJ2-6, with TRBD1 as a possible D gene (6 bases). Trimming left V 8 bases short and J 4 bases short, with 12 bases between. CDR3 length: 14 amino acids. Germline loops: CDR1 SNHLY, CDR2 FYNNEI.

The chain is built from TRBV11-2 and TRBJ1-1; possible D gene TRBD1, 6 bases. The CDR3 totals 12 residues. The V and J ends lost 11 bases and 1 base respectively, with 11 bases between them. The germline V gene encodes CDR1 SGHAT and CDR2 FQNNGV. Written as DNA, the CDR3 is TGTGCCGACGAGGACAGGAACACTGAAGCTTTCTTT. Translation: CADEDRNTEAFF.

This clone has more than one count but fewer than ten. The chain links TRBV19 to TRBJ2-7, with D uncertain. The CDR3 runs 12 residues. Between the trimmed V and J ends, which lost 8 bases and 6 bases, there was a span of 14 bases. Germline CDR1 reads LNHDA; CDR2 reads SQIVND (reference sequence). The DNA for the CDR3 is TGTGCCAGTGCAGGTAGATTCCGCGAGCAGTACTTC. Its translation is CASAGRFREQYF.

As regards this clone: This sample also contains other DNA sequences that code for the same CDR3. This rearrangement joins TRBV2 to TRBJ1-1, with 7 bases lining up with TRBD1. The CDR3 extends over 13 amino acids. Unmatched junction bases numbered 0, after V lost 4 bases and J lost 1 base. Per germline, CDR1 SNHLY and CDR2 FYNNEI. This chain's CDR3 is CASSGQGNTEAFF. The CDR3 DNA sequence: TGTGCCAGCAGTGGACAGGGGAACACTGAAGCTTTCTTT.

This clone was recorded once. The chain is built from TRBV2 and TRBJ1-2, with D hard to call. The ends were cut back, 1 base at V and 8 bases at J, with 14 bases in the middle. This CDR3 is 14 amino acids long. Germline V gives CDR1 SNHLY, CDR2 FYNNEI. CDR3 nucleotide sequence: TGTGCCAGCAGTGAAGTCCGAACGGCGGAAGGCTACACCTTC. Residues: CASSEVRTAEGYTF.

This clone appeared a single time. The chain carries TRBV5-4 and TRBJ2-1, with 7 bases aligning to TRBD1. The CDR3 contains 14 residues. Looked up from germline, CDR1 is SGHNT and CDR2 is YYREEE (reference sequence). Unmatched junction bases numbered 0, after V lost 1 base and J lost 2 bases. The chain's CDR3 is CASSLQGAYNEQFF. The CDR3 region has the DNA TGTGCCAGCAGCTTGCAGGGGGCCTACAATGAGCAGTTCTTC. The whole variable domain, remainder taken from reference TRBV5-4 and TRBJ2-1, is ETGVTQSPTHLIKTRGQQVTLRCSSQSGHNTVSWYQQALGQGPQFIFQYYREEENGRGNFPPRFSGLQFPNYSSELNVNALELDDSALYLCASSLQGAYNEQFFGPGTRLTVL.

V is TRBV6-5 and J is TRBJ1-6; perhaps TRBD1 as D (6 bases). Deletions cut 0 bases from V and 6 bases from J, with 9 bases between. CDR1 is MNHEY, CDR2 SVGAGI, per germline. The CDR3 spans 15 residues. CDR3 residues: CASSYSGQSNSPLHF. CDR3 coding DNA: TGTGCCAGCAGTTACTCGGGACAATCTAATTCACCCCTCCACTTT.

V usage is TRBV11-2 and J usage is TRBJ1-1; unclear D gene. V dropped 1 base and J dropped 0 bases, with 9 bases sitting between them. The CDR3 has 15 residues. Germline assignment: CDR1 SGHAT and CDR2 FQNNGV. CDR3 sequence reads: CASSLVGKLNTEAFF. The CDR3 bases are TGTGCCAGCAGCTTAGTTGGCAAACTGAACACTGAAGCTTTCTTT.

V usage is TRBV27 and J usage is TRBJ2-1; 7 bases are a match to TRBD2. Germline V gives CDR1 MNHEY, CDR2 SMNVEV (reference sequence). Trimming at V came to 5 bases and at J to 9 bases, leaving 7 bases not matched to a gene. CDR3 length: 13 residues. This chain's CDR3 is CASSQLGEGEQFF. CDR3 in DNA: TGTGCCAGCAGTCAACTAGGGGAGGGTGAGCAGTTCTTC.

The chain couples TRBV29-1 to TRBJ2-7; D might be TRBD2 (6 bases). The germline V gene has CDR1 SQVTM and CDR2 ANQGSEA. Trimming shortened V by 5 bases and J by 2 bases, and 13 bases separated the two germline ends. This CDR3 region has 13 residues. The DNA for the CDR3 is TGCAGCGTTCAGAGCGGGCCAACCTACGAGCAGTACTTC. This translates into CSVQSGPTYEQYF.

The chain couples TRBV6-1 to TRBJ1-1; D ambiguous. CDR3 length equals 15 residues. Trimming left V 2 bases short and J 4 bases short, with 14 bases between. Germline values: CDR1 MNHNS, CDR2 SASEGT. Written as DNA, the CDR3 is TGTGCCAGCAGTGAATTTGCTGACACGGCCACTGAAGCTTTCTTT. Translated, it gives CASSEFADTATEAFF.

CDR3 sequence reads: CASSFHQGSYEQYF. The DNA for the CDR3 is TGTGCCAGCAGTTTTCACCAGGGCTCCTACGAGCAGTACTTC. The chain is built from TRBV28 and TRBJ2-7; possible D gene TRBD1, 5 bases. This CDR3 spans 14 amino acids. Per the germline V gene, CDR1 is MDHEN and CDR2 is SYDVKM. V was pared by 3 bases and J by 0 bases, with 9 bases between.

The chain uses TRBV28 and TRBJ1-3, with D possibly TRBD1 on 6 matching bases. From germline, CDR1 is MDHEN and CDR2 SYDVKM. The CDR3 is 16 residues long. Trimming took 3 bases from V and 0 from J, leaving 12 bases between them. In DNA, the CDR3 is TGTGCCAGCAGTTTGAGGTACAGGGTCTCTGGAAACACCATATATTTT. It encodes CASSLRYRVSGNTIYF.

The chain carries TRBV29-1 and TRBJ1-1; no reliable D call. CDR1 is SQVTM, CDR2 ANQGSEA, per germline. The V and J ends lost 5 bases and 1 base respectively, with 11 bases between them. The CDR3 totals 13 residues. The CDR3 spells CSVSRKPNTEAFF. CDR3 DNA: TGCAGCGTTAGTAGAAAACCGAACACTGAAGCTTTCTTT.

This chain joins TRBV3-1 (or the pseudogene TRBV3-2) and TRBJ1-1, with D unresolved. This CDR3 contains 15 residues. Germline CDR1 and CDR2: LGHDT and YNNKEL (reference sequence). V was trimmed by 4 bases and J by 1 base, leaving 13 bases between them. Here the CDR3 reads CASSPHHRENTEAFF. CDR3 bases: TGTGCCAGCAGCCCCCACCATCGGGAGAACACTGAAGCTTTCTTT.

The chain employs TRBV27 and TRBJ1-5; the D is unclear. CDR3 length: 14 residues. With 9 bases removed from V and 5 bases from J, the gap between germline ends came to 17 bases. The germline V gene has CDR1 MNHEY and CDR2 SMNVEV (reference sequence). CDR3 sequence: CARSPGPNDQPQHF. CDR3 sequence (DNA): TGTGCCAGATCTCCGGGTCCCAACGATCAGCCCCAGCATTTT.

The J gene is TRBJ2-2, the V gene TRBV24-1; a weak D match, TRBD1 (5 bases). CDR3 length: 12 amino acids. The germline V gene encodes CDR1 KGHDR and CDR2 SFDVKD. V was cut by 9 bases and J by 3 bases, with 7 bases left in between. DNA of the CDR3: TGTGCCACCTCAGGGTACACCGGGGAGCTGTTTTTT. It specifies CATSGYTGELFF.

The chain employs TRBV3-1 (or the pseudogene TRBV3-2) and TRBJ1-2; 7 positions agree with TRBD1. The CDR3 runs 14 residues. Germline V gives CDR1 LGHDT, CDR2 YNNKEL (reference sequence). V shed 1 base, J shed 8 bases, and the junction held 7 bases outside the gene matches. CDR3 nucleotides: TGTGCCAGCAGCCAAGTGGACAGGTTCGGGGGCTACACCTTC. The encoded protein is CASSQVDRFGGYTF.

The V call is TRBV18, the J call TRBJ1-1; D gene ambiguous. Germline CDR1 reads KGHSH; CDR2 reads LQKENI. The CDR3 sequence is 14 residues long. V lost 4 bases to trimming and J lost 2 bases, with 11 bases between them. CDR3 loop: CASSLGLSNTEAFF. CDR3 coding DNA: TGTGCCAGCTCACTGGGCCTCAGCAACACTGAAGCTTTCTTT. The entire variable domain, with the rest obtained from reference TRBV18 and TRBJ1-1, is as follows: NAGVMQNPRHLVRRRGQEARLRCSPMKGHSHVYWYRQLPEEGLKFMVYLQKENIIDESGMPKERFSAEFPKEGPSILRIQQVVRGDSAAYFCASSLGLSNTEAFFGQGTRLTVV.

CDR3 protein: CASSYSTGWSGELFF. DNA for the CDR3: TGTGCCAGCAGTTACTCGACAGGATGGTCCGGGGAGCTGTTTTTT. V usage is TRBV6-5 and J usage is TRBJ2-2; perhaps TRBD1 as D (6 bases). Germline values: CDR1 MNHEY, CDR2 SVGAGI. This CDR3 is built from 15 residues. Trimming cost V 0 bases and J 6 bases, with 11 bases left between them.

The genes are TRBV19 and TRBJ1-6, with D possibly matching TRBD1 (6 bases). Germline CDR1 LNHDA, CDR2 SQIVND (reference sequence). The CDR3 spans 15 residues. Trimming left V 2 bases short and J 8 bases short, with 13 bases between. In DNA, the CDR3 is TGTGCCAGTAGTATATCCGGACAGACCCATTCACCCCTCCACTTT. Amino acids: CASSISGQTHSPLHF. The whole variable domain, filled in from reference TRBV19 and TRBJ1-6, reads DGGITQSPKYLFRKEGQNVTLSCEQNLNHDAMYWYRQDPGQGLRLIYYSQIVNDFQKGDIAEGYSVSREKKESFPLTVTSAQKNPTAFYLCASSISGQTHSPLHFGNGTRLTVT.

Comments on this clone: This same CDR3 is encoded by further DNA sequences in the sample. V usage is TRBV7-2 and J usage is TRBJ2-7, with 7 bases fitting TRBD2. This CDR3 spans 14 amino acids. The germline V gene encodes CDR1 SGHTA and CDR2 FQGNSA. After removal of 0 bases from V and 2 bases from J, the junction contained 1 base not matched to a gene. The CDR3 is CASSLAGGAYEQYF. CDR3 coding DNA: TGTGCCAGCAGCTTAGCGGGGGGGGCCTACGAGCAGTACTTC.

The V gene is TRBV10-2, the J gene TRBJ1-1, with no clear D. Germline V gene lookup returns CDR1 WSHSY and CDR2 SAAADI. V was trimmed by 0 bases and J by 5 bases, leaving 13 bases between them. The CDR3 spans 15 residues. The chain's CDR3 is CASSESIIGETEAFF. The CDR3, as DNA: TGCGCCAGCAGTGAGTCGATTATTGGGGAGACTGAAGCTTTCTTT.

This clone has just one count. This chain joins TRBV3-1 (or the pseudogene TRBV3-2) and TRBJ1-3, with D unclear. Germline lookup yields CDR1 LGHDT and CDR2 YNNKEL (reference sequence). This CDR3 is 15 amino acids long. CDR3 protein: CFLLGNQAAGNTIYF. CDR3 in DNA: TGTTTCCTCTTAGGGAACCAAGCGGCTGGAAACACCATATATTTT.

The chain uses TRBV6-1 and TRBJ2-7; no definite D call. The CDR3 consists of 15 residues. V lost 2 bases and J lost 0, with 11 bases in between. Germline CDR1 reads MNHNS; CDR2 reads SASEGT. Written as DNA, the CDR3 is TGTGCCAGCAGTGAATTCGGGTCCTACTCCTACGAGCAGTACTTC. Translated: CASSEFGSYSYEQYF.

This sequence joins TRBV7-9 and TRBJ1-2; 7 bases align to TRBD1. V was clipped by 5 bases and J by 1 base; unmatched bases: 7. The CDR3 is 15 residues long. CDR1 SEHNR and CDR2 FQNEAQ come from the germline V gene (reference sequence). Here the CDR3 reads CASSPRQGFNYGYTF. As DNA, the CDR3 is TGTGCCAGCAGCCCAAGACAGGGCTTTAACTATGGCTACACCTTC.

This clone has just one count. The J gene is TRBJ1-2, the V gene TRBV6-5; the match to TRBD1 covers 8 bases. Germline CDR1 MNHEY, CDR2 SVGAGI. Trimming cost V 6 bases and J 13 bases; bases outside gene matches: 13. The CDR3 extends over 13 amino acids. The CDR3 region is CASSPGTGSFFTF. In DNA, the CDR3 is TGTGCCAGCAGCCCCGGGACAGGAAGCTTCTTCACCTTC.